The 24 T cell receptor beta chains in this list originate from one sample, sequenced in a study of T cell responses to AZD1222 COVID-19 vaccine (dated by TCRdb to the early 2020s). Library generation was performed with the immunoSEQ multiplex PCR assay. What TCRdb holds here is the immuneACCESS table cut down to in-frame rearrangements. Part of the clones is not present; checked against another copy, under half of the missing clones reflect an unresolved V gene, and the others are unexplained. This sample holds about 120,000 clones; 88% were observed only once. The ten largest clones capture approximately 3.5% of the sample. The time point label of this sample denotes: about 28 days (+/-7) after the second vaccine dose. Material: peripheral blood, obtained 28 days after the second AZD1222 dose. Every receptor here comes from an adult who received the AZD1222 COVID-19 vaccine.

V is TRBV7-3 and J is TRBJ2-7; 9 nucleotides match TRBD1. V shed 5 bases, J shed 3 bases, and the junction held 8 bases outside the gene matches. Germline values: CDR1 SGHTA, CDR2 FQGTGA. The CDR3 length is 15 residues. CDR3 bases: TGTGCCAGCAGCCCCGGGACAGGGAGTGGCTACGAGCAGTACTTC. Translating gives CASSPGTGSGYEQYF. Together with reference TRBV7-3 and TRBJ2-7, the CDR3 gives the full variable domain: GAGVSQTPSNKVTEKGKYVELRCDPISGHTALYWYRQSLGQGPEFLIYFQGTGAADDSGLPNDRFFAVRPEGSVSTLKIQRTERGDSAVYLCASSPGTGSGYEQYFGPGTRLTVT.

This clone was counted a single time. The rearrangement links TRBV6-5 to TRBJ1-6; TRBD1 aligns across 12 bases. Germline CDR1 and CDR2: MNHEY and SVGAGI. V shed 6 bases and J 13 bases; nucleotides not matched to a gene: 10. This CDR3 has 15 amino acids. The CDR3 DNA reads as TGTGCCAGCAGAACCGGGGGGACAGGGGGCGGGCCCCTCCACTTT. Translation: CASRTGGTGGGPLHF.

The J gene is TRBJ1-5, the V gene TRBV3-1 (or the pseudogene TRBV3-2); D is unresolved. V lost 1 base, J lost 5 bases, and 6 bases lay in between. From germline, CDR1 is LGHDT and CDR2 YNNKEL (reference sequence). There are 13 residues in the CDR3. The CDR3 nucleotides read TGTGCCAGCAGCCAAGCATCTTATCAGCCCCAGCATTTT. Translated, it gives CASSQASYQPQHF.

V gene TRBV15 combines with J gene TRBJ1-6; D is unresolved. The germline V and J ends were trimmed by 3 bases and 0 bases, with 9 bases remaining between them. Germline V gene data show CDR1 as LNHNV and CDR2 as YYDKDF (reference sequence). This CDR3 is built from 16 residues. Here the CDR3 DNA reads TGTGCCACCAGCAGCAAAGGGAGCTCCTATAATTCACCCCTCCACTTT. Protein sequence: CATSSKGSSYNSPLHF.

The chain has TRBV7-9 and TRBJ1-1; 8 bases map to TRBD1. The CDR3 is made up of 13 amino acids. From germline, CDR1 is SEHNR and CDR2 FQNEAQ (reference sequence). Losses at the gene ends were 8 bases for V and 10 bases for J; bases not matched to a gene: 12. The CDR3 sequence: CASGHYRGKIAFF. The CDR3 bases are TGTGCCAGCGGCCACTACAGGGGGAAGATAGCTTTCTTT.

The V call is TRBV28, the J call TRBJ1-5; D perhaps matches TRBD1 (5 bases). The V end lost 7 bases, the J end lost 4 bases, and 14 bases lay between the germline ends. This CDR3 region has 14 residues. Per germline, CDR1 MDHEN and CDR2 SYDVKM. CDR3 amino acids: CASTVGERNQPQHF. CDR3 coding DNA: TGTGCCAGCACTGTGGGGGAAAGGAATCAGCCCCAGCATTTT.

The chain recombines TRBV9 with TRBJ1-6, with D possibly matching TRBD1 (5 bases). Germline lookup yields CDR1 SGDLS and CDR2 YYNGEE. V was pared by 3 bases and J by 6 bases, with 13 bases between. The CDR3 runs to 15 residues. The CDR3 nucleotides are TGTGCCAGCAGCGCTCTAGGGGACCCTAATTCACCCCTCCACTTT. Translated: CASSALGDPNSPLHF.

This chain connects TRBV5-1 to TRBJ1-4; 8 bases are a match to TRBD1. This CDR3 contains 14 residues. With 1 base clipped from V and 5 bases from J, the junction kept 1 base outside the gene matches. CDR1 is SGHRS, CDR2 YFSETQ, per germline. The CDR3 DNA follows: TGCGCCAGCAGCTTGCAGGGGGCAAATGAAAAACTGTTTTTT. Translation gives CASSLQGANEKLFF.

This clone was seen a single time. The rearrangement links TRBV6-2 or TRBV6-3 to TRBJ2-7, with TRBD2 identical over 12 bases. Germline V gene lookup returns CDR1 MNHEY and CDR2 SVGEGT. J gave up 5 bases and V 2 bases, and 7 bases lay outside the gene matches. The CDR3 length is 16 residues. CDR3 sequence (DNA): TGTGCCAGCAGTTACCGAAGACTAGCGGGAGTCAACGAGCAGTACTTC. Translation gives CASSYRRLAGVNEQYF.

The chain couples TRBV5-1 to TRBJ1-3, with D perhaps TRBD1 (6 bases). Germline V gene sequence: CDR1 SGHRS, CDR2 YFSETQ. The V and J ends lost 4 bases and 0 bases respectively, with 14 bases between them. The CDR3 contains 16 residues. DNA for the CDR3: TGCGCCAGCAGCCAGACAGGACCCCGCTCTGGAAACACCATATATTTT. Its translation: CASSQTGPRSGNTIYF.

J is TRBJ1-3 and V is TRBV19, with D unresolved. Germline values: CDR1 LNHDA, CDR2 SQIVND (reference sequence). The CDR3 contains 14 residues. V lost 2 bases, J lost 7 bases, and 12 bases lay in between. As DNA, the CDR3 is TGTGCCAGTAGTATATCAGCCGGGCGGAACACCATATATTTT. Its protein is CASSISAGRNTIYF.

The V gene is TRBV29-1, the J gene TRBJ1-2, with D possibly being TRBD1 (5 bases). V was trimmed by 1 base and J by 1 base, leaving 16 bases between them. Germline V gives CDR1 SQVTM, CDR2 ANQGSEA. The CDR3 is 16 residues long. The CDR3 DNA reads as TGCAGCGTTGAAGTTTGGGGGAGCGGTGATAACTATGGCTACACCTTC. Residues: CSVEVWGSGDNYGYTF.

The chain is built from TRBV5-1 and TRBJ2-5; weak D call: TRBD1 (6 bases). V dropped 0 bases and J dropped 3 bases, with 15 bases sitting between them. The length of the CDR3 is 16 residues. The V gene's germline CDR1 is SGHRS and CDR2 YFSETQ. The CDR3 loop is CASSLAVRTAEETQYF. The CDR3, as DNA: TGCGCCAGCAGCTTGGCCGTTCGGACAGCAGAAGAGACCCAGTACTTC.

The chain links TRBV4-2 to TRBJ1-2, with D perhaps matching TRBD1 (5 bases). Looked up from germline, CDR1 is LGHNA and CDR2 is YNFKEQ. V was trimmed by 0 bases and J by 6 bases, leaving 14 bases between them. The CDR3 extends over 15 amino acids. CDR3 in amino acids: CASSQESRASDGYTF. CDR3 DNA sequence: TGTGCCAGCAGCCAAGAGAGCAGGGCATCGGATGGCTACACCTTC.

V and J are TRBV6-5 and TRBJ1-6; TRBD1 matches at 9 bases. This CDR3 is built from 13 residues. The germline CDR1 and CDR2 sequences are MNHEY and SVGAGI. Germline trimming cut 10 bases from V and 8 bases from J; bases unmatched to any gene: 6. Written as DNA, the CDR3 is TGTGCCATACAGGGGGCTATTGATTCACCCCTCCACTTT. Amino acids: CAIQGAIDSPLHF.

This chain's CDR3 is CASRGTQNTEAFF. DNA of the CDR3: TGTGCCAGCAGGGGGACACAGAACACTGAAGCTTTCTTT. The chain recombines TRBV12-3 or TRBV12-4 with TRBJ1-1; D may be TRBD1 (6 bases). The CDR3 has 13 residues. V was trimmed by 6 bases and J by 1 base, leaving 9 bases between them.

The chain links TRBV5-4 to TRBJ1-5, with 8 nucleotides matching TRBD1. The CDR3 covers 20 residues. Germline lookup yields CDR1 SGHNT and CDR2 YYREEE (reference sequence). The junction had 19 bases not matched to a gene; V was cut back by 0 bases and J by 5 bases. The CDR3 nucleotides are TGTGCCAGCAGCTTGGGACCCGGACAGGGACTAGGTTTGCAGGATCAGCCCCAGCATTTT. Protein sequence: CASSLGPGQGLGLQDQPQHF.

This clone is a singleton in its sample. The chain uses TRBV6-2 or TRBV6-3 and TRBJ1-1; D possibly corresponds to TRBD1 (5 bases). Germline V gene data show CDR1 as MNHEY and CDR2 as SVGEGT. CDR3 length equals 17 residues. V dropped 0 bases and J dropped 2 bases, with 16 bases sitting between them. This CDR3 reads CASSYSSEGAINTEAFF. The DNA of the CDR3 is TGTGCCAGCAGTTACTCGAGCGAAGGGGCCATAAACACTGAAGCTTTCTTT.

CDR3 region: CASSLPPGDTQYF. The CDR3 coding sequence is TGTGCCAGCAGTTTACCACCAGGTGATACGCAGTATTTT. The chain employs TRBV27 and TRBJ2-3; D remains unclear. The V gene's germline CDR1 is MNHEY and CDR2 SMNVEV (reference sequence). This CDR3 has 13 amino acids. The V and J ends lost 2 bases and 6 bases respectively, with 9 bases between them.

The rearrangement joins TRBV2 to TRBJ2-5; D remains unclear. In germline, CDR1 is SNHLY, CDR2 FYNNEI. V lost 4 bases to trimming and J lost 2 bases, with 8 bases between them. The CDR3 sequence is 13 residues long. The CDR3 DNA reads TGTGCCAGCAGTGGATGGGTTCAAGAGACCCAGTACTTC. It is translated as CASSGWVQETQYF.

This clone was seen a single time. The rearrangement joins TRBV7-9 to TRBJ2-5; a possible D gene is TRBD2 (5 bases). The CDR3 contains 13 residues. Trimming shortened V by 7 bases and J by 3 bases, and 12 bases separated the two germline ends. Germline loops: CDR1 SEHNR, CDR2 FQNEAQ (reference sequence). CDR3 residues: CASTRGEEETQYF. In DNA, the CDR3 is TGTGCCAGCACCCGGGGAGAAGAAGAGACCCAGTACTTC.

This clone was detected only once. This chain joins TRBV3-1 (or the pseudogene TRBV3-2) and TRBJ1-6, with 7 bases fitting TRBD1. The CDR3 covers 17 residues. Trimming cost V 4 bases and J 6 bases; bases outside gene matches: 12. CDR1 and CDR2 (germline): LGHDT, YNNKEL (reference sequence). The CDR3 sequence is CASSPLGGRQPNSPLHF. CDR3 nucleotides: TGTGCCAGCAGCCCACTAGGGGGCCGTCAACCTAATTCACCCCTCCACTTT.

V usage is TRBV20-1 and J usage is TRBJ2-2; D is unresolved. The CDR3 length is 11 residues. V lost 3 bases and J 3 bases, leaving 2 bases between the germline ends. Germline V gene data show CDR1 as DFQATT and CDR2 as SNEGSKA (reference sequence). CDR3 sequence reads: CSARHTGELFF. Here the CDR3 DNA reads TGCAGTGCTAGGCACACCGGGGAGCTGTTTTTT.

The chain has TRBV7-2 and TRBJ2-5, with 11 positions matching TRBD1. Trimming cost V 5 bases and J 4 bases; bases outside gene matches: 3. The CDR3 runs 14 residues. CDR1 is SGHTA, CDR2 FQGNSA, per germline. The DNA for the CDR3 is TGTGCCAGCAGCCGCGGGACAGGGGGAGAGACCCAGTACTTC. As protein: CASSRGTGGETQYF.